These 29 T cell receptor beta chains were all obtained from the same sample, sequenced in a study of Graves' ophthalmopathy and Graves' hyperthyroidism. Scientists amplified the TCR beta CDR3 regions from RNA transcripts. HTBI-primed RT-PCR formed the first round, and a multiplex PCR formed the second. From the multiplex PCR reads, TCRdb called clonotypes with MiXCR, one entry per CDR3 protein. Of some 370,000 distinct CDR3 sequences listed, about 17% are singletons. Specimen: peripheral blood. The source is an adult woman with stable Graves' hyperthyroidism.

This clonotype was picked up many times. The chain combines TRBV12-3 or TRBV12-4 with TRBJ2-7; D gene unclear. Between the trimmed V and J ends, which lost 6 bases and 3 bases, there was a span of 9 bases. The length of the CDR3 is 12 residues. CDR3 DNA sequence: TGTGCCAGCAGCTGGGTCTTCTACGAGCAGTACTTC. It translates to CASSWVFYEQYF.

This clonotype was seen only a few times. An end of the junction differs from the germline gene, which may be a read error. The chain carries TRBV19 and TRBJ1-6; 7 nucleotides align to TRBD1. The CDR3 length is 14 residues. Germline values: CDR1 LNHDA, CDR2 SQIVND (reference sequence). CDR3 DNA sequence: TGTGCCAGTAGTATTGGGACAGTTAATTCACACCTCCACTTT. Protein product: CASSIGTVNSHLHF. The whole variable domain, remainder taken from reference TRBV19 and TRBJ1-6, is DGGITQSPKYLFRKEGQNVTLSCEQNLNHDAMYWYRQDPGQGLRLIYYSQIVNDFQKGDIAEGYSVSREKKESFPLTVTSAQKNPTAFYLCASSIGTVNSHLHFGNGTRLTVT.

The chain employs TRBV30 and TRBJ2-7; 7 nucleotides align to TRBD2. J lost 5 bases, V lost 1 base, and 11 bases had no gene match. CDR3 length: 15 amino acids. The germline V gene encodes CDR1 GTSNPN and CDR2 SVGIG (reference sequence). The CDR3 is CAWSALGRVVDEQYF. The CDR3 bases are TGTGCCTGGAGTGCCCTGGGGAGGGTAGTCGACGAGCAGTACTTC.

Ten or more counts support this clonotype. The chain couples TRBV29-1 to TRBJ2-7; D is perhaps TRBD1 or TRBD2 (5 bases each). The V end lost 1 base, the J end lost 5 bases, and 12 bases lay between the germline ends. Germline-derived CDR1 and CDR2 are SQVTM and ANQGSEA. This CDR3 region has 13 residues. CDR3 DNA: TGCAGCGTTGAAGGAGGGGCGGTCCACGAGCAGTACTTC. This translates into CSVEGGAVHEQYF.

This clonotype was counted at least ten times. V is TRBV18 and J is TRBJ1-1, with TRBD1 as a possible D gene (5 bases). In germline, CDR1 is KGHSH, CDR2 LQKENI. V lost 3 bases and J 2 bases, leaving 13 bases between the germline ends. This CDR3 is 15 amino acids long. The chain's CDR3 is CASSPGMQGNTEAFF. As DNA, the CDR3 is TGTGCCAGCTCACCGGGGATGCAGGGTAACACTGAAGCTTTCTTT.

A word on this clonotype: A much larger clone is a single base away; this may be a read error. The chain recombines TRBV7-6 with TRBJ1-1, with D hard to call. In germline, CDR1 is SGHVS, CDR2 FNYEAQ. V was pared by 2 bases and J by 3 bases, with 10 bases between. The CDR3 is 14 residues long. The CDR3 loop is CASSLTPEDTEAFF. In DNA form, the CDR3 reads TGTGCCAGCAGCTTAACTCCCGAGGACACTGAAGCTTTCTTT.

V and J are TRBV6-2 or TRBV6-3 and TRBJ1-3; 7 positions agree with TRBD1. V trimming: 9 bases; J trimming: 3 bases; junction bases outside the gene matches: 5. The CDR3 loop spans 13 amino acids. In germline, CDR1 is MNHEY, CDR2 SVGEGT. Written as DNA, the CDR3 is TGTGCCAGTTCGGGACAGTTTGGAAACACCATATATTTT. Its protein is CASSGQFGNTIYF.

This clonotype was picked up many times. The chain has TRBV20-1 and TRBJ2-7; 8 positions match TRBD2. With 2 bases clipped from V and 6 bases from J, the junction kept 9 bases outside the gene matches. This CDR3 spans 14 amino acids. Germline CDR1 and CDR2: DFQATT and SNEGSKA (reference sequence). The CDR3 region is CSARSGLVFAEQYF. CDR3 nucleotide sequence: TGCAGTGCTAGATCGGGACTAGTCTTCGCCGAGCAGTACTTC.

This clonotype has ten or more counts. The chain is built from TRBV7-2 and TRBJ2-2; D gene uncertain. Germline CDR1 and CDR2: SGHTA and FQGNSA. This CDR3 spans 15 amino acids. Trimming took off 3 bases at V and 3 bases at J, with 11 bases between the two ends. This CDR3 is CASSFFRVDTGELFF. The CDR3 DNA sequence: TGTGCCAGCAGCTTTTTTAGGGTCGACACCGGGGAGCTGTTTTTT.

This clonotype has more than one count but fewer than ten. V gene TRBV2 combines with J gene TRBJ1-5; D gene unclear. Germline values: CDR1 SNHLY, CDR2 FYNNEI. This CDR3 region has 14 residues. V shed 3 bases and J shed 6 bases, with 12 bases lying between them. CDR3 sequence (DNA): TGTGCCAGCAGTGAGAGGAGGAGAGGTCAGCCCCAGCATTTT. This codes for CASSERRRGQPQHF.

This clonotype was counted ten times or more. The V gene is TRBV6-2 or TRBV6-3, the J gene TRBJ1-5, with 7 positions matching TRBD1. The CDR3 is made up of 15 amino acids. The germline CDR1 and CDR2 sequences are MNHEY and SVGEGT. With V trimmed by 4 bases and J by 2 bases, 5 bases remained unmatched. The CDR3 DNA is TGTGCCAGCAGTTCTACAGGGGTCGGCAATCAGCCCCAGCATTTT. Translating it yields CASSSTGVGNQPQHF.

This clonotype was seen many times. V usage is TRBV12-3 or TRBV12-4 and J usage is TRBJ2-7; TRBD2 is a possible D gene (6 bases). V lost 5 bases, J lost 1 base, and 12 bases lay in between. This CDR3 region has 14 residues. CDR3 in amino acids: CASSPVGGSYEQYF. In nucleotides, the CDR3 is TGTGCCAGCAGTCCCGTTGGAGGGTCCTACGAGCAGTACTTC.

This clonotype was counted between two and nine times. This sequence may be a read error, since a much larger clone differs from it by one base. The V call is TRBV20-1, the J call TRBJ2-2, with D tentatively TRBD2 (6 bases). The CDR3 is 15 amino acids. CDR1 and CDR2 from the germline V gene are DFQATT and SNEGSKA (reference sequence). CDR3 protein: CSATRRGSNTGELCF. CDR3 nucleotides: TGCAGTGCAACCAGGCGGGGTTCGAACACCGGGGAGCTGTGTTTT.

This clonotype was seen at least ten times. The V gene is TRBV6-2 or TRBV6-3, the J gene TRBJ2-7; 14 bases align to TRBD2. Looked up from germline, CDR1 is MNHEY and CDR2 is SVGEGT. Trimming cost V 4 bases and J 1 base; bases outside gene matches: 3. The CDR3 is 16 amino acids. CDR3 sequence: CASSFGTSGRSYEQYF. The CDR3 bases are TGTGCCAGCAGTTTTGGGACTAGCGGGAGATCCTACGAGCAGTACTTC.

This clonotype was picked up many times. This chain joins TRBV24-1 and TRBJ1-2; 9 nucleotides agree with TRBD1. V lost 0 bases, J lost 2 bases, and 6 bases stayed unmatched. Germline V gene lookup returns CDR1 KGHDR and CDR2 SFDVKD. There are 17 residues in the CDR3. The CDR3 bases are TGTGCCACCAGTGATTTGAAGACAGGGGGTGTAAACTATGGCTACACCTTC. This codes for CATSDLKTGGVNYGYTF.

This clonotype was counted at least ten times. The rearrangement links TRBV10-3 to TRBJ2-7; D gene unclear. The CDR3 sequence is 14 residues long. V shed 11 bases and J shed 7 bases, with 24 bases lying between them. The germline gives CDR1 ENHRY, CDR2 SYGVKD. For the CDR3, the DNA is TGTGCCCCCTATCCTACCGCATGCTGGGGTGAGCAGTACTTC. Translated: CAPYPTACWGEQYF.

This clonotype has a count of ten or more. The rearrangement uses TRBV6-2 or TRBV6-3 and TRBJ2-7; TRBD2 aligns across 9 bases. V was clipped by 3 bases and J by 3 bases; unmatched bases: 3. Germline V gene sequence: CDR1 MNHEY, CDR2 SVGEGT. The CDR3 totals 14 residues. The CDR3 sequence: CASSYYSGSYEQYF. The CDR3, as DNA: TGTGCCAGCAGTTATTATAGCGGGAGCTACGAGCAGTACTTC.

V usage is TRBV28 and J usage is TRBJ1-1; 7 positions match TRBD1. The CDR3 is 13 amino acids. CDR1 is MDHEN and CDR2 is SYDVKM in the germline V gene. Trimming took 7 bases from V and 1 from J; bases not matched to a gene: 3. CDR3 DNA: TGTGCCAGCACCCAGGGGGGGAACACTGAAGCTTTCTTT. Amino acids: CASTQGGNTEAFF.

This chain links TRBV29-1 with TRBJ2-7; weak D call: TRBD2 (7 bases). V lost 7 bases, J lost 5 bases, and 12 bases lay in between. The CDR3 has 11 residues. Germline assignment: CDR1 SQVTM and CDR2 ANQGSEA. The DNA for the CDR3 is TGCAGCGCTGGAGGGGGGGACGAGCAGTACTTC. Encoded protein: CSAGGGDEQYF.

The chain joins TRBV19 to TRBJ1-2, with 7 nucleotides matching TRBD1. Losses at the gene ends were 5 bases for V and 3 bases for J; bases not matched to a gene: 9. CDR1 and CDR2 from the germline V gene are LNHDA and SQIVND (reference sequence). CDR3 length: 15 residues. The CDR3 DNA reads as TGTGCCAGTAGTCCATCCTTGGACAGGCACTATGGCTACACCTTC. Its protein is CASSPSLDRHYGYTF.

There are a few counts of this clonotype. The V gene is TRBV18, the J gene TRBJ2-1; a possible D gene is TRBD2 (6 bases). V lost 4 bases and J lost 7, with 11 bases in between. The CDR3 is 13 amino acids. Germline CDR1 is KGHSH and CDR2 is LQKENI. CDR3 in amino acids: CASSRLAKNEQFF. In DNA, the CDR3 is TGTGCCAGCTCACGTCTAGCGAAGAATGAGCAGTTCTTC.

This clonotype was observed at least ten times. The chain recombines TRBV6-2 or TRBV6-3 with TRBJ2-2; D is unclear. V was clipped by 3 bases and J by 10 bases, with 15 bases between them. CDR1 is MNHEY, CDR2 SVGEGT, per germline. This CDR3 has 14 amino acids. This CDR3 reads CASSYLSARKELFF. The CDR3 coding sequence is TGTGCCAGCAGTTATCTAAGCGCAAGGAAGGAGCTGTTTTTT.

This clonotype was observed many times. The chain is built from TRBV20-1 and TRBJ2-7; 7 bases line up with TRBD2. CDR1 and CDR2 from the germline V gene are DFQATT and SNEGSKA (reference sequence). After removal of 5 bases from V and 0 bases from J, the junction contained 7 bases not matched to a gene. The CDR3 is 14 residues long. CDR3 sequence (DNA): TGCAGTGCTCCGTCGGCTAGCGGCTCCTACGAGCAGTACTTC. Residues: CSAPSASGSYEQYF.

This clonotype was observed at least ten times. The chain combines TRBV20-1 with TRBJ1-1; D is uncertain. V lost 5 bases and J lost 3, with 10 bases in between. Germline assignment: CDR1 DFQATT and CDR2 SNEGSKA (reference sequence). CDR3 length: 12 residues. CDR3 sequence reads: CSAAAGYTEAFF. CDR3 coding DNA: TGCAGTGCTGCCGCGGGGTACACTGAAGCTTTCTTT.

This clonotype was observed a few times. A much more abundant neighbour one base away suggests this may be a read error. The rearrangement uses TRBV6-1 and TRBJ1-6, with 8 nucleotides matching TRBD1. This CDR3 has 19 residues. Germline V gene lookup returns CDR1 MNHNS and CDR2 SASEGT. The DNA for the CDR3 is TGTGCCAGCACCAACCCCCCGGGACAGGAGAGCTCCTATAATTCACACCTCCACTTT. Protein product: CASTNPPGQESSYNSHLHF.

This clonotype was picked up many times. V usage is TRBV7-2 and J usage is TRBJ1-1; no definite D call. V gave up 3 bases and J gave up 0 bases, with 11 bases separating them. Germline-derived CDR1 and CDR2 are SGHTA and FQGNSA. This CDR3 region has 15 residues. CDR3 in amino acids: CASSFGTGVNTEAFF. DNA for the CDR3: TGTGCCAGCAGCTTCGGTACGGGAGTGAACACTGAAGCTTTCTTT.

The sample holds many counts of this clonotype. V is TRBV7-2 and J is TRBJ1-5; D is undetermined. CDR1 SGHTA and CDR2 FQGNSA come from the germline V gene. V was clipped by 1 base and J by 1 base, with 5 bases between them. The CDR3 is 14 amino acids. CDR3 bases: TGTGCCAGCAGCTTAGTGCAGAGCAATCAGCCCCAGCATTTT. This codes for CASSLVQSNQPQHF.

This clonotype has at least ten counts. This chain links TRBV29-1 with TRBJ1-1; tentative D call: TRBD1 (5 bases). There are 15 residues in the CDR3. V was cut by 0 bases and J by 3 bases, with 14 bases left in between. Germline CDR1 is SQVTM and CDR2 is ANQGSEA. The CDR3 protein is CSVEDVSGGDTEAFF. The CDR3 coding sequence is TGCAGCGTTGAAGATGTCTCGGGAGGGGACACTGAAGCTTTCTTT. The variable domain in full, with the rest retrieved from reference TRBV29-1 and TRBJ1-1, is SAVISQKPSRDICQRGTSLTIQCQVDSQVTMMFWYRQQPGQSLTLIATANQGSEATYESGFVIDKFPISRPNLTFSTLTVSNMSPEDSSIYLCSVEDVSGGDTEAFFGQGTRLTVV.

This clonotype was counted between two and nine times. The CDR3, as DNA: TGTGCCAGCAGCTTAATGGGCCTAGCGGGAGACTACGAGCAGTACTTC. Translation gives CASSLMGLAGDYEQYF. The chain joins TRBV11-2 to TRBJ2-7, with 10 bases matching TRBD2. Trimming took 2 bases from V and 3 from J; bases not matched to a gene: 7. The CDR3 loop spans 16 amino acids. Germline CDR1 SGHAT, CDR2 FQNNGV.